The 13 T cell receptor beta chains reported below all come from one sample, sequenced in a study of T-cell reconstitution after alpha-beta-depleted transplantation in children. Construction of the TCRbeta library involved unique molecular identifiers. Each CDR3 protein gets one entry after TCRdb re-called the PCR reads with MiXCR. The table includes about a million distinct CDR3 sequences, 25% to 35% detected once. Sequences were derived from PBMCs, mostly from graft donor cells, sampled 360 days after TCRalphabeta/CD19-depleted stem cell transplant. All receptors derive from a boy under two years old who had a stem cell transplant for SCID, so the T cells may come from the graft donor.

The V and J genes are TRBV7-6 and TRBJ1-1; perhaps TRBD1 as D (6 bases). Trimming took 1 base from V and 1 from J, leaving 16 bases between them. The CDR3 has 17 amino acids. The V gene's germline CDR1 is SGHVS and CDR2 FNYEAQ. Written as DNA, the CDR3 is TGTGCCAGCAGCTTAGGTGACCAGGGACACCCGAACACTGAAGCTTTCTTT. It translates to CASSLGDQGHPNTEAFF.

This clonotype was seen a few times. The chain combines TRBV5-1 with TRBJ2-3, with 9 bases identical to TRBD1. The CDR3 sequence is 16 residues long. The J segment lost 2 bases and the V segment lost 4 bases, leaving 8 bases of the junction unmatched. Germline V gives CDR1 SGHRS, CDR2 YFSETQ. CDR3 sequence reads: CASSTGTGQFTDTQYF. DNA of the CDR3: TGCGCCAGCAGCACGGGGACAGGGCAATTCACAGATACGCAGTATTTT.

This clonotype was detected once. The chain uses TRBV6-2 or TRBV6-3 and TRBJ2-4; D remains unclear. Germline CDR1 and CDR2: MNHEY and SVGEGT. The CDR3 has 15 residues. Trimming removed 5 bases from V and 6 bases from J, with 17 bases in between. The CDR3 loop reads CASSHRFGPGNIQYF. CDR3 bases: TGTGCCAGCAGTCACCGATTCGGTCCGGGAAACATTCAGTACTTC.

This clonotype was counted ten times or more. The CDR3 bases are TGCAGCGTTGCCATGGGACAGGGTTCTGGCTACACCTTC. As protein: CSVAMGQGSGYTF. The chain recombines TRBV29-1 with TRBJ1-2; 9 nucleotides line up with TRBD1. V trimming: 4 bases; J trimming: 7 bases; junction bases outside the gene matches: 7. The CDR3 covers 13 residues. The germline CDR1 and CDR2 sequences are SQVTM and ANQGSEA.

This clonotype came up a few times. The chain has TRBV6-5 and TRBJ2-1; no definite D call. V gave up 0 bases and J gave up 0 bases, with 12 bases separating them. CDR1 MNHEY and CDR2 SVGAGI come from the germline V gene. The CDR3 is 17 residues long. The CDR3 DNA reads TGTGCCAGCAGTTACTCGAGACGGTCGAGCTCCTACAATGAGCAGTTCTTC. This encodes CASSYSRRSSSYNEQFF.

This clonotype was seen a handful of times. V gene TRBV20-1 combines with J gene TRBJ2-3; D gene uncertain. Trimming stripped 6 bases from V and 6 bases from J, with 10 bases between. The germline V gene has CDR1 DFQATT and CDR2 SNEGSKA (reference sequence). This CDR3 has 11 residues. The CDR3 sequence is CSALSFDTQYF. The CDR3 DNA is TGCAGTGCCCTCTCTTTTGATACGCAGTATTTT.

The table lists this clonotype with a few counts. The chain couples TRBV7-3 to TRBJ2-2, with D possibly TRBD2 on 7 matching bases. The V end lost 0 bases, the J end lost 6 bases, and 11 bases lay between the germline ends. The germline V gene encodes CDR1 SGHTA and CDR2 FQGTGA. The CDR3 totals 15 residues. CDR3 sequence: CASSLTGGDAGELFF. CDR3 nucleotides: TGTGCCAGCAGCTTAACAGGGGGGGACGCCGGGGAGCTGTTTTTT.

This clonotype was counted a few times. This chain links TRBV28 with TRBJ2-7; D gene unclear. The V gene's germline CDR1 is MDHEN and CDR2 SYDVKM. V dropped 6 bases and J dropped 1 base, with 7 bases sitting between them. The CDR3 loop spans 12 amino acids. As DNA, the CDR3 is TGTGCCAGCAGCTACGTTTCCTACGAGCAGTACTTC. Translation: CASSYVSYEQYF.

The J gene is TRBJ2-7, the V gene TRBV4-1, with D perhaps matching TRBD2 (7 bases). Per the germline V gene, CDR1 is MGHRA and CDR2 is YSYEKL. The length of the CDR3 is 17 residues. Between the trimmed V and J ends, which lost 4 bases and 4 bases, there was a span of 23 bases. The DNA of the CDR3 is TGCGCCAGCAGCCCGGGTCTGCCCCATGGGGGGGCGTACGAGCAGTACTTC. Its translation: CASSPGLPHGGAYEQYF.

This clonotype was counted only a few times. The chain links TRBV12-3 or TRBV12-4 to TRBJ2-2; the D gene could be TRBD1 or TRBD2 (5 bases each). Trimming stripped 6 bases from V and 5 bases from J, with 10 bases between. This CDR3 contains 13 residues. CDR3 region: CASREGFTGELFF. CDR3 bases: TGTGCCAGCAGAGAGGGGTTTACCGGGGAGCTGTTTTTT.

This clonotype has just a few counts. The V gene is TRBV6-2 or TRBV6-3, the J gene TRBJ2-5; D is possibly TRBD1 (6 bases). V was trimmed by 2 bases and J by 7 bases, leaving 20 bases between them. This CDR3 region has 16 residues. Germline V gene sequence: CDR1 MNHEY, CDR2 SVGEGT. CDR3 loop: CASSYEGDTAWATQYF. The CDR3 nucleotides read TGTGCCAGCAGTTACGAAGGGGACACCGCATGGGCGACCCAGTACTTC.

The sample holds a few counts of this clonotype. The V and J genes are TRBV28 and TRBJ2-1; D may be TRBD2 (6 bases). V gave up 4 bases and J gave up 3 bases, with 19 bases separating them. This CDR3 has 17 residues. Per germline, CDR1 MDHEN and CDR2 SYDVKM. CDR3 sequence (DNA): TGTGCCAGCAGTTCCCCCGGGGGACTTGTGGACTACAATGAGCAGTTCTTC. Translating it yields CASSSPGGLVDYNEQFF.

V is TRBV12-3 or TRBV12-4 and J is TRBJ1-3; no clear D gene. V was trimmed by 5 bases and J by 4 bases, leaving 9 bases between them. There are 13 residues in the CDR3. In DNA, the CDR3 is TGTGCCAGCAGTCCCAAGAGGGGAAACACCATATATTTT. The encoded protein is CASSPKRGNTIYF.